One sample yielded the 10 T cell receptor beta chains listed below, sequenced in a study of cytomegalovirus exposure and HLA in healthy donors. PCR was performed using 60 Vbeta and 13 Jbeta primers. Clones were read by immunoSEQ multiplex PCR, and TCRdb kept only the in-frame ones, dropping some. The data hold 150,000 to 200,000 clones, with about 73% observed a single time. Sample: PBMCs. These receptors were collected from a woman between 45 and 65 years old in good health and CMV-seropositive.

The chain recombines TRBV19 with TRBJ2-5; 12 bases are shared with TRBD1. This CDR3 region has 16 residues. The J segment lost 4 bases and the V segment lost 7 bases, leaving 10 bases of the junction unmatched. Germline-derived CDR1 and CDR2 are LNHDA and SQIVND (reference sequence). The CDR3 DNA sequence: TGTGCCAGTACCTCTCGGGGACAGGGGGCTACAGAGACCCAGTACTTC. Amino acid sequence: CASTSRGQGATETQYF. Looking up the rest from reference TRBV19 and TRBJ2-5 gives the full variable domain: DGGITQSPKYLFRKEGQNVTLSCEQNLNHDAMYWYRQDPGQGLRLIYYSQIVNDFQKGDIAEGYSVSREKKESFPLTVTSAQKNPTAFYLCASTSRGQGATETQYFGPGTRLLVL.

DNA for the CDR3: TGTGCCAGCAGCTGGGACAGAAGGCAGCCCCAGCATTTT. It is translated as CASSWDRRQPQHF. The chain couples TRBV7-8 to TRBJ1-5; 7 bases line up with TRBD1. CDR1 is SGHVS, CDR2 FQNEAQ, per germline. V gave up 4 bases and J gave up 7 bases; unmatched junction bases: 4. This CDR3 is built from 13 residues.

With respect to this clone: One end of the junction is discordant with germline, which a read error may explain. Additional DNA sequences in this sample encode the identical CDR3. The CDR3 region is CASSLPRAIDSNYGYTF. CDR3 DNA: TGCGCCAGCAGCTTGCCTCGCGCGATAGACAGTAACTATGGCTACACCTTC. This sequence joins TRBV5-4 and TRBJ1-2; possible D gene TRBD1, 5 bases. Germline assignment: CDR1 SGHNT and CDR2 YYREEE (reference sequence). The CDR3 consists of 17 residues.

This clone was picked up one time. CDR3 bases: TGTGCCAGCAGCCTAAAGCCGGGCGGGGATACAGATACGCAGTATTTT. Protein product: CASSLKPGGDTDTQYF. The chain uses TRBV4-2 and TRBJ2-3; D perhaps matches TRBD2 (6 bases). Trimming pared 4 bases from V and 3 bases from J, leaving 17 bases between. The CDR3 covers 16 residues. The germline V gene encodes CDR1 LGHNA and CDR2 YNFKEQ.

This clone appeared a few times. The chain employs TRBV30 and TRBJ1-2; TRBD1 matches 7 bases. Germline assignment: CDR1 GTSNPN and CDR2 SVGIG (reference sequence). Trimming cost V 5 bases and J 8 bases; bases outside gene matches: 11. The CDR3 extends over 13 amino acids. The CDR3 region has the DNA TGTGCCTGGGGAGGGGCATCGGGACAGGGCTACACCTTC. As protein: CAWGGASGQGYTF.

Comments on this clone: The sample carries other DNA sequences with the same CDR3. The V call is TRBV11-3, the J call TRBJ1-1; D unresolved. Per the germline V gene, CDR1 is SGHNT and CDR2 is YENEEA. There are 13 residues in the CDR3. Trimming pared 5 bases from V and 5 bases from J, leaving 12 bases between. The CDR3 protein is CASSLSRGTEAFF. The CDR3 nucleotides are TGTGCCAGCAGCCTTTCGCGCGGGACTGAAGCTTTCTTT. Complete variable domain (other parts from reference TRBV11-3 and TRBJ1-1): EAGVVQSPRYKIIEKKQPVAFWCNPISGHNTLYWYLQNLGQGPELLIRYENEEAVDDSQLPKDRFSAERLKGVDSTLKIQPAELGDSAVYLCASSLSRGTEAFFGQGTRLTVV.

The V gene is TRBV6-5, the J gene TRBJ1-5; D remains unclear. The V end was cut by 8 bases, the J end by 2 bases, with 16 bases between. CDR3 length: 15 amino acids. The germline V gene has CDR1 MNHEY and CDR2 SVGAGI. The CDR3 protein is CASRWSDGGNQPQHF. The CDR3 nucleotides read TGTGCCAGCCGCTGGTCAGACGGGGGCAATCAGCCCCAGCATTTT.

Here the CDR3 reads CAWDARGLYNSPLHF. The CDR3 DNA reads as TGTGCCTGGGACGCTAGGGGGTTATATAATTCACCCCTCCACTTT. The V call is TRBV30, the J call TRBJ1-6, with D possibly being TRBD1 (6 bases). From germline, CDR1 is GTSNPN and CDR2 SVGIG (reference sequence). The CDR3 spans 15 residues. Deletions cut 5 bases from V and 4 bases from J, with 15 bases between.

In this sample, this clone turned up once. The chain combines TRBV10-3 with TRBJ2-5; 7 bases line up with TRBD2. CDR1 is ENHRY and CDR2 is SYGVKD in the germline V gene. This CDR3 is built from 13 residues. V was pared by 10 bases and J by 4 bases, with 9 bases of the junction left unmatched. The CDR3 region has the DNA TGTGCCAGCCAGCGGGACCGGGGAGAGACCCAGTACTTC. Amino acid sequence: CASQRDRGETQYF.

The V and J genes are TRBV5-4 and TRBJ2-1, with a weak D call TRBD1 (5 bases). Trimming took 4 bases from V and 3 from J, leaving 17 bases between them. Germline V gene data show CDR1 as SGHNT and CDR2 as YYREEE (reference sequence). The CDR3 totals 16 residues. The CDR3 reads CASSEPQADLYNEQFF. The CDR3 coding sequence is TGTGCCAGCAGCGAACCACAGGCCGACCTCTACAATGAGCAGTTCTTC.